This note documents a single T cell receptor (beta chain) sequence. What it recognizes is unknown. Germline V CDR1 and CDR2: LNHDA, SQIVND (reference sequence). The germline V and J ends were trimmed by 1 base and 1 base, with 7 bases remaining between them. CDR3 length: 14 residues. This sample is drawn from a study of cytomegalovirus exposure and HLA in healthy donors. General observations from the study: Earlier analysis looked at TCR beta V segments, and most were productive about 90% or about 30% of the time. Donor immune exposure was known only as CMV serostatus.

Both 60 Vbeta primers and 13 Jbeta primers went into the PCR. Profiled with immunoSEQ multiplex PCR; TCRdb holds only in-frame clones, not every one. The sample yields about 160,000 clones, around 72% seen once. This clonotype was obtained from a woman aged 50 to 60 in good health and CMV-seropositive. The sample comprised PBMCs. The chain uses TRBV19 and TRBJ1-1; no definite D call. The CDR3 spells CASSIGRQNTEAFF. The CDR3 nucleotides read TGTGCCAGTAGTATAGGTAGACAGAACACTGAAGCTTTCTTT.